This T cell receptor beta chain was documented in a study of cytomegalovirus exposure and HLA in healthy donors. TCRdb's table, derived via immunoSEQ multiplex PCR, lists solely in-frame clones and lacks some. The repertoire consists of 120,000 or so clones, with roughly nine tenths occurring once and the leading ten covering under 2%. The trim removed 6 bases at V and 7 bases at J, leaving 9 bases unmatched. The germline V gene encodes CDR1 MDHEN and CDR2 SYDVKM. The CDR3 has 14 amino acids. Study outcomes and limitations: According to reports, the classifier identified cytomegalovirus status with high specificity and sensitivity.

To note about this clone: No antigen is known for it.

The TCR originated in a woman under 30 in good health and CMV-seronegative. The V gene is TRBV28, the J gene TRBJ1-2, with 9 nucleotides matching TRBD1. The specimen was PBMCs. Here the CDR3 reads CASRLPTGGSGYTF. The CDR3 coding sequence is TGTGCCAGCAGATTACCGACAGGGGGTAGTGGCTACACCTTC.